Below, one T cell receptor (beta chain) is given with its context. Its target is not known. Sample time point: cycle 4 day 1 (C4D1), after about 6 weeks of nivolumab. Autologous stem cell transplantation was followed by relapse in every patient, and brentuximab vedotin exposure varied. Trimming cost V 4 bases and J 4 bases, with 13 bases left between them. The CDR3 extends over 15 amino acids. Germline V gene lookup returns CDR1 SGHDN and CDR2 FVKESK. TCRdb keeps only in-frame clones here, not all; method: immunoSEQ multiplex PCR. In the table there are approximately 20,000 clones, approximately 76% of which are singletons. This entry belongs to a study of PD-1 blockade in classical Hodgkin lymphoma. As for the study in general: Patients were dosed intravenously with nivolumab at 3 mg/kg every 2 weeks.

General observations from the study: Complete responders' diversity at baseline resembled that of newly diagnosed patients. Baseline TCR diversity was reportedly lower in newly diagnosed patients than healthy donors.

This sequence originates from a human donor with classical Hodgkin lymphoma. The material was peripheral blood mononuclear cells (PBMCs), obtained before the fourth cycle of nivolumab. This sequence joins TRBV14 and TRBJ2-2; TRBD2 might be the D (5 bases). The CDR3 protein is CASSLRLGVTGELFF. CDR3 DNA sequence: TGTGCCAGCAGCCTTCGGCTCGGGGTCACCGGGGAGCTGTTTTTT.